This T cell receptor beta chain was captured in a study of T cell responses to AZD1222 COVID-19 vaccine. Method: immunoSEQ multiplex PCR; TCRdb's copy keeps in-frame clones and lacks some. This table has over 110,000 clones, approximately 93% appearing once. V was pared by 0 bases and J by 3 bases, with 6 bases between. Germline V gene sequence: CDR1 GTSNPN, CDR2 SVGIG (reference sequence). The CDR3 is made up of 13 amino acids. The V gene is TRBV30, the J gene TRBJ1-5; D remains unclear. The source was peripheral blood, collected after recovery from COVID-19. The sequence was collected from an adult who had recovered from COVID-19. The CDR3 region has the DNA TGTGCCTGGAGTGTTAATGTCAATCAGCCCCAGCATTTT. Translating it yields CAWSVNVNQPQHF.